This T cell receptor beta chain was captured by sequencing in a study of blood T cell repertoires in COVID-19. At the level of the study: COVID-19 samples collected from the United States, Italy and Spain covered acute and convalescent phases.

The method was immunoSEQ multiplex PCR; TCRdb's version includes in-frame clones alone and lacks a portion of them. The repertoire consists of fewer than 350,000 clones, with roughly 90% occurring once and the leading ten covering 2.3%. Participants, about 18 to 90 years old, spanned more than 20 US areas. Membership in each cohort depended on participant-reported clinical history. The sequenced sample consisted of PBMCs or T cells enriched from blood (not recorded which). The source of this sequence is a woman aged 40 to 50 with acute COVID-19.

The CDR3 DNA follows: TGTGCCACCAGCAGAGATAAGCGGGAATACAATGAGCAGTTCTTC. Amino acid sequence: CATSRDKREYNEQFF. The chain employs TRBV15 and TRBJ2-1; 7 nucleotides match TRBD2. Germline V lookup: CDR1 LNHNV, CDR2 YYDKDF (reference sequence). Trimming took 0 bases from V and 4 from J; bases not matched to a gene: 3. The CDR3 is 15 residues long.